The 2 T cell receptor beta chains below were found in one sample sequenced in a study of response to subunit inactivated influenza vaccine. One entry per CDR3 protein results from TCRdb running MiXCR on the RT-PCR reads. The sample consists of around 200,000 distinct CDR3 sequences, nearly 9.5% of them appearing once. Here the sequenced sample was non-naive T cells sorted from PBMCs, taken on the day of vaccination. The receptor set was obtained from a man over 45 who received an inactivated influenza vaccine.

This chain links TRBV2 with TRBJ2-7; 8 bases match TRBD1. The CDR3 is 13 residues long. V lost 7 bases to trimming and J lost 1 base; unmatched junction nucleotides: 3. CDR1 SNHLY and CDR2 FYNNEI come from the germline V gene. The CDR3 DNA reads as TGTGCCAGCAAGGACAGGGAATCCTACGAGCAGTACTTC. It codes for CASKDRESYEQYF.

This clonotype was seen ten or more times. The chain joins TRBV30 to TRBJ2-7; D is undetermined. The germline CDR1 and CDR2 sequences are GTSNPN and SVGIG (reference sequence). CDR3 length: 11 residues. Between the trimmed V and J ends, which lost 2 bases and 6 bases, there was a span of 8 bases. CDR3 sequence reads: CAWSYPGEQYF. DNA for the CDR3: TGTGCCTGGAGTTATCCGGGCGAGCAGTACTTC.